These 27 T cell receptor beta chains came from one sample sequenced in a study of blood T cell repertoires in COVID-19. Measured with immunoSEQ multiplex PCR; TCRdb has only the in-frame clones, and not every one. The sample includes about 250,000 clones, around 88% of them seen just once. Sequencing used peripheral blood. These receptors all come from a woman of 80 years or more with COVID-19, enrolled during active disease.

This clone was detected a few times. This chain joins TRBV10-1 and TRBJ1-1, with 7 bases aligning to TRBD1. The V segment lost 5 bases and the J segment 1 base; nucleotides outside the gene matches: 1. The CDR3 contains 13 residues. Germline CDR1 and CDR2: WNHNN and SYGVQD (reference sequence). CDR3 sequence: CASSTGENTEAFF. The CDR3, as DNA: TGCGCCAGCAGTACAGGGGAGAACACTGAAGCTTTCTTT.

The chain has TRBV7-9 and TRBJ1-3; 7 bases line up with TRBD1. With 4 bases clipped from V and 0 bases from J, the junction kept 3 bases outside the gene matches. In germline, CDR1 is SEHNR, CDR2 FQNEAQ (reference sequence). CDR3 size: 15 residues. CDR3 nucleotides: TGTGCCAGCAGCTCCCAGGGGGGCTCTGGAAACACCATATATTTT. Protein product: CASSSQGGSGNTIYF.

The V and J genes are TRBV3-1 (or the pseudogene TRBV3-2) and TRBJ2-2; 10 bases are a match to TRBD2. Germline V CDR1 and CDR2: LGHDT, YNNKEL (reference sequence). V shed 0 bases and J 3 bases; nucleotides not matched to a gene: 7. The CDR3 totals 18 residues. CDR3 coding DNA: TGTGCCAGCAGCCAAGAGCAGCGGGGGGGCCCCCACACCGGGGAGCTGTTTTTT. Amino acid sequence: CASSQEQRGGPHTGELFF.

This clone showed up just a few times. V usage is TRBV6-4 and J usage is TRBJ1-2; 9 bases are shared with TRBD1. The CDR3 has 16 residues. V gave up 0 bases and J gave up 2 bases; unmatched junction bases: 4. From germline, CDR1 is MRHNA and CDR2 SNTAGT. The CDR3 reads CASSDSGTGSNYGYTF. In DNA form, the CDR3 reads TGTGCCAGCAGTGACTCGGGGACAGGGTCCAACTATGGCTACACCTTC.

The chain recombines TRBV7-9 with TRBJ2-2, with 8 bases identical to TRBD2. The CDR3 has 15 amino acids. The junction had 7 bases not matched to a gene; V was cut back by 10 bases and J by 0 bases. Germline CDR1 is SEHNR and CDR2 is FQNEAQ (reference sequence). CDR3 bases: TGTGCCACGAGTAGCGGGGCCACGAACACCGGGGAGCTGTTTTTT. Its translation is CATSSGATNTGELFF.

J is TRBJ2-2 and V is TRBV5-1, with a tentative D call TRBD1 (6 bases). This CDR3 comprises 14 residues. Germline V lookup: CDR1 SGHRS, CDR2 YFSETQ. V lost 7 bases to trimming and J lost 4 bases, with 14 bases between them. In DNA form, the CDR3 reads TGCGCCAGCGAAGGAAGAGGGGGCACCGGGGAGCTGTTTTTT. This sequence encodes CASEGRGGTGELFF.

The rearrangement joins TRBV7-6 to TRBJ2-5, with 8 bases lining up with TRBD1. V shed 2 bases, J shed 14 bases, and the junction held 16 bases outside the gene matches. The CDR3 runs 15 residues. Germline values: CDR1 SGHVS, CDR2 FNYEAQ. CDR3 protein: CASSLSQPGTGDNYF. CDR3 coding DNA: TGTGCCAGCAGCTTATCCCAACCCGGGACAGGCGATAATTACTTC. Full variable domain (missing parts from reference TRBV7-6 and TRBJ2-5): GAGVSQSPRYKVTKRGQDVALRCDPISGHVSLYWYRQALGQGPEFLTYFNYEAQQDKSGLPNDRFSAERPEGSISTLTIQRTEQRDSAMYRCASSLSQPGTGDNYFGPGTRLLVL.

The V call is TRBV9, the J call TRBJ2-3; D perhaps matches TRBD2 (6 bases). This CDR3 has 14 residues. Trimming pared 7 bases from V and 2 bases from J, leaving 14 bases between. The germline gives CDR1 SGDLS, CDR2 YYNGEE. CDR3 loop: CASLKGGDTDTQYF. The CDR3 DNA follows: TGTGCCAGCCTCAAGGGAGGAGACACAGATACGCAGTATTTT.

This clone appeared once. The genes are TRBV18 and TRBJ2-7; 9 bases line up with TRBD2. The CDR3 runs to 16 residues. V shed 2 bases, J shed 6 bases, and the junction held 11 bases outside the gene matches. Per the germline V gene, CDR1 is KGHSH and CDR2 is LQKENI. CDR3 sequence (DNA): TGTGCCAGCTCACCAATAAGCGGGGGGCCCAGAACCGAGCAGTACTTC. Translated: CASSPISGGPRTEQYF.

The chain recombines TRBV10-2 with TRBJ1-2; maybe TRBD1 (5 bases). The CDR3 consists of 12 residues. In germline, CDR1 is WSHSY, CDR2 SAAADI. Trimming shortened V by 4 bases and J by 6 bases, and 9 bases separated the two germline ends. In nucleotides, the CDR3 is TGCGCCAGCAGTGCGGGGGAGGATGGCTACACCTTC. Encoded protein: CASSAGEDGYTF.

V gene TRBV5-1 combines with J gene TRBJ2-2; a weak D match, TRBD2 (5 bases). The ends were cut back, 1 base at V and 2 bases at J, with 9 bases in the middle. This CDR3 is built from 15 residues. Germline lookup yields CDR1 SGHRS and CDR2 YFSETQ. For the CDR3, the DNA is TGCGCCAGCAGCTTGTCGGGAAAAAACACCGGGGAGCTGTTTTTT. Translated: CASSLSGKNTGELFF.

V gene TRBV27 combines with J gene TRBJ1-5; D perhaps matches TRBD1 (6 bases). The CDR3 covers 16 residues. V lost 5 bases and J 0 bases, leaving 14 bases between the germline ends. Germline lookup yields CDR1 MNHEY and CDR2 SMNVEV (reference sequence). The CDR3 here is CASSGNTGRSNQPQHF. DNA for the CDR3: TGTGCCAGCAGTGGAAACACAGGGCGTAGCAATCAGCCCCAGCATTTT.

This chain links TRBV7-2 with TRBJ2-5, with TRBD2 identical over 10 bases. Germline trimming cut 2 bases from V and 2 bases from J; bases unmatched to any gene: 5. From germline, CDR1 is SGHTA and CDR2 FQGNSA. The CDR3 extends over 16 amino acids. CDR3 amino acids: CASSLPIAGGQETQYF. As DNA, the CDR3 is TGTGCCAGCAGCTTACCGATAGCGGGGGGTCAAGAGACCCAGTACTTC.

The gene calls are TRBV19 and TRBJ1-1; 9 nucleotides agree with TRBD1. Germline trimming cut 6 bases from V and 7 bases from J; bases unmatched to any gene: 9. The germline gives CDR1 LNHDA, CDR2 SQIVND (reference sequence). The CDR3 is 14 amino acids. The CDR3 DNA reads as TGTGCCAGTAGACCCGCCGGGACAGGGCTTGAAGCTTTCTTT. Its translation: CASRPAGTGLEAFF.

The V gene is TRBV29-1, the J gene TRBJ1-2, with TRBD1 matching over 9 bases. The junction had 5 bases not matched to a gene; V was cut back by 7 bases and J by 5 bases. Germline values: CDR1 SQVTM, CDR2 ANQGSEA. This CDR3 spans 12 amino acids. Here the CDR3 reads CSAGQGTYGYTF. CDR3 DNA sequence: TGCAGCGCCGGACAGGGGACGTATGGCTACACCTTC. The full variable domain, in which reference TRBV29-1 and TRBJ1-2 provide the parts outside the CDR3, is SAVISQKPSRDICQRGTSLTIQCQVDSQVTMMFWYRQQPGQSLTLIATANQGSEATYESGFVIDKFPISRPNLTFSTLTVSNMSPEDSSIYLCSAGQGTYGYTFGSGTRLTVV.

V and J are TRBV19 and TRBJ1-1; D is perhaps TRBD1 (5 bases). V was cut by 4 bases and J by 10 bases, with 22 bases left in between. The CDR3 covers 15 residues. Germline values: CDR1 LNHDA, CDR2 SQIVND (reference sequence). The CDR3 protein is CASSRGPEVKLAAFF. The CDR3 DNA is TGTGCCAGTAGTAGGGGCCCTGAGGTCAAATTGGCAGCTTTCTTT.

Comments on this clone: At one of its ends the junction is not consistent with the germline gene, which may arise from a read error. V and J are TRBV11-2 and TRBJ2-1; 9 bases match TRBD2. Germline assignment: CDR1 SGHAT and CDR2 FQNNGV. CDR3 length equals 15 residues. This chain's CDR3 is CASTLIAGVYNEQFF. CDR3 bases: TGTGCCAGCACCTTAATAGCGGGGGTATACAATGAGCAGTTCTTC. Full variable domain (outside the CDR3, taken from reference TRBV11-2 and TRBJ2-1): EAGVAQSPRYKIIEKRQSVAFWCNPISGHATLYWYQQILGQGPKLLIQFQNNGVVDDSQLPKDRFSAERLKGVDSTLKIQPAKLEDSAVYLCASTLIAGVYNEQFFGPGTRLTVL.

The sample holds a few counts of this clone. V is TRBV28 and J is TRBJ1-2; the match to TRBD1 covers 9 bases. This CDR3 contains 15 residues. The ends lost 2 bases at V and 8 bases at J; junction bases unmatched: 9. Germline lookup yields CDR1 MDHEN and CDR2 SYDVKM. CDR3 coding DNA: TGTGCCAGCAGTTTAGCCCCGGGACAGGGCGGGGGCTACACCTTC. Protein sequence: CASSLAPGQGGGYTF.

The chain carries TRBV29-1 and TRBJ2-5; D uncertain. V was shortened by 4 bases and J by 5 bases, with 5 bases between the two germline ends. This CDR3 is built from 10 residues. Germline CDR1 and CDR2: SQVTM and ANQGSEA. CDR3 DNA: TGCAGCGTTGTTCGGGAGACCCAGTACTTC. Translated: CSVVRETQYF.

The chain uses TRBV27 and TRBJ1-2; TRBD1 matches at 8 bases. V lost 6 bases to trimming and J lost 6 bases; unmatched junction nucleotides: 21. The length of the CDR3 is 18 residues. Germline assignment: CDR1 MNHEY and CDR2 SMNVEV (reference sequence). For the CDR3, the DNA is TGTGCCAGCAGGCTCCGGACAGGGTTTTTTGGTGCGGAGCATGGCTACACCTTC. This sequence encodes CASRLRTGFFGAEHGYTF.

CDR3 residues: CASSSKSWAQGYTF. CDR3 in DNA: TGTGCCAGCAGTTCTAAATCCTGGGCCCAGGGCTACACCTTC. The V and J genes are TRBV28 and TRBJ1-2; D ambiguous. Germline-derived CDR1 and CDR2 are MDHEN and SYDVKM. V lost 4 bases, J lost 8 bases, and 17 bases lay in between. CDR3 length: 14 amino acids.

V gene TRBV6-5 combines with J gene TRBJ1-2; 11 bases align to TRBD1. The CDR3 is 14 residues long. Germline V gene lookup returns CDR1 MNHEY and CDR2 SVGAGI. The junction had 2 bases not matched to a gene; V was cut back by 2 bases and J by 6 bases. The DNA for the CDR3 is TGTGCCAGCAGTTACGGGACAGGGGGAAATGGCTACACCTTC. This encodes CASSYGTGGNGYTF.

The chain joins TRBV6-1 to TRBJ2-7, with D uncertain. Germline loops: CDR1 MNHNS, CDR2 SASEGT. This CDR3 region has 11 residues. Trimming took off 3 bases at V and 3 bases at J, with 3 bases between the two ends. CDR3 sequence reads: CASSDSYEQYF. DNA for the CDR3: TGTGCCAGCAGTGATAGCTACGAGCAGTACTTC.

V is TRBV11-1 and J is TRBJ2-5; D perhaps matches TRBD1 (5 bases). This CDR3 contains 14 residues. Trimming shortened V by 2 bases and J by 5 bases, and 12 bases separated the two germline ends. CDR1 SGHAT and CDR2 FQDESV come from the germline V gene (reference sequence). The DNA of the CDR3 is TGTGCCAGCAGCTTAACCCCAGGGCAGGAGACCCAGTACTTC. Translation: CASSLTPGQETQYF.

The chain combines TRBV7-2 with TRBJ2-3, with 8 bases matching TRBD2. Germline assignment: CDR1 SGHTA and CDR2 FQGNSA. V was pared by 2 bases and J by 7 bases, with 5 bases of the junction left unmatched. CDR3 length: 14 amino acids. The CDR3 reads CASSLRAGANTQYF. The CDR3 region has the DNA TGTGCCAGCAGCTTAAGAGCGGGGGCCAATACGCAGTATTTT.

The gene calls are TRBV9 and TRBJ2-3, with TRBD2 matching 7 bases. With 0 bases clipped from V and 3 bases from J, the junction kept 4 bases outside the gene matches. The CDR3 runs to 15 residues. Germline assignment: CDR1 SGDLS and CDR2 YYNGEE. The CDR3 coding sequence is TGTGCCAGCAGCGTAGAAGCGGGGTGGACAGATACGCAGTATTTT. Protein: CASSVEAGWTDTQYF.

The CDR3 here is CASSQVAPPVPETQYF. As DNA, the CDR3 is TGCGCCAGCAGCCAAGTCGCACCTCCAGTCCCAGAGACCCAGTACTTC. The chain carries TRBV4-1 and TRBJ2-5; no definite D call. The germline gives CDR1 MGHRA, CDR2 YSYEKL. The CDR3 is made up of 16 amino acids. Deletions cut 1 base from V and 4 bases from J, with 16 bases between.